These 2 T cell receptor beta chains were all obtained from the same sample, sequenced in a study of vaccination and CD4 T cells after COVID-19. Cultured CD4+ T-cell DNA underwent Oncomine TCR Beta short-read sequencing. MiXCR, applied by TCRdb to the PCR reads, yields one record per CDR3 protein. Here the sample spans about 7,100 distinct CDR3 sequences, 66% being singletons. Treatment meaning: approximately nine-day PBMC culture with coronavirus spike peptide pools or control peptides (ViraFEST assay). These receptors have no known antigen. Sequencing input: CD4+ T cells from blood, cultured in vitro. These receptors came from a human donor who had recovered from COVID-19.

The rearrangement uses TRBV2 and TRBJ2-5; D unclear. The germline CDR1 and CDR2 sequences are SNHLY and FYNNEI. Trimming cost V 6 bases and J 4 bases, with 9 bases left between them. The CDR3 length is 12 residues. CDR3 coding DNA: TGTGCCAGCAGCAGTAGCCCAGAGACCCAGTACTTC. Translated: CASSSSPETQYF. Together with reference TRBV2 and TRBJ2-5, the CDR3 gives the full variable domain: EPEVTQTPSHQVTQMGQEVILRCVPISNHLYFYWYRQILGQKVEFLVSFYNNEISEKSEIFDDQFSVERPDGSNFTLKIRSTKLEDSAMYFCASSSSPETQYFGPGTRLLVL.

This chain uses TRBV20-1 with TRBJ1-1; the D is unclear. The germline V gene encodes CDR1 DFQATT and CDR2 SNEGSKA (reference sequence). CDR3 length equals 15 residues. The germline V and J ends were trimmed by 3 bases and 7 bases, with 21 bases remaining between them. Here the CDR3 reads CSARSSSPRTDEAFF. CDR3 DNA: TGCAGTGCTAGGTCTTCCTCGCCGAGAACTGATGAAGCTTTCTTT.